The 26 T cell receptor beta chains given below trace back to one sample, sequenced in a study of patients and donors after allogeneic stem cell transplantation (dated by TCRdb to the early 2020s). The library was obtained by RT-PCR. Data came from a NextSeq 550. TCRdb's own reprocessing of the public reads used fastp at Q25 and MiXCR and kept productive beta chains. Each entry merges the rows of one CDR3 protein and shows their most common DNA and genes. This sample holds hundreds of thousands of distinct CDR3 sequences; 16% were observed only once. 7% to 7.5% of the sample belongs to the ten largest clones. The sequencing sample was made of blood, either unsorted or a sorted T cell fraction (not recorded which). The receptor source for this set is a human donor who was either an allogeneic HSCT recipient or a stem cell or donor lymphocyte infusion donor (not recorded which). It is not recorded whose cells these are; they may come from a transplant donor.

This clonotype came up a few times. The J gene is TRBJ1-5, the V gene TRBV19; D perhaps matches TRBD1 (6 bases). The V end lost 7 bases, the J end lost 1 base, and 23 bases lay between the germline ends. The CDR3 has 18 residues. The V gene's germline CDR1 is LNHDA and CDR2 SQIVND (reference sequence). The DNA for the CDR3 is TGTGCCAGTATGATTTCTACAGGGACGTTTGGGAGCAATCAGCCCCAGCATTTT. Its protein is CASMISTGTFGSNQPQHF.

V gene TRBV4-1 combines with J gene TRBJ2-2; 10 bases line up with TRBD1. Losses at the gene ends were 2 bases for V and 4 bases for J; bases not matched to a gene: 4. From germline, CDR1 is MGHRA and CDR2 YSYEKL. The CDR3 runs to 16 residues. This CDR3 reads CASSQPGQGLTGELFF. CDR3 bases: TGCGCCAGCAGCCAACCGGGACAGGGGCTCACCGGGGAGCTGTTTTTT.

This clonotype was seen a few times. This rearrangement joins TRBV18 to TRBJ2-3; possible D gene TRBD1, 6 bases. Trimming pared 5 bases from V and 3 bases from J, leaving 21 bases between. The CDR3 length is 17 residues. Germline V gene sequence: CDR1 KGHSH, CDR2 LQKENI. For the CDR3, the DNA is TGTGCCAGCTCAATGCCGGGGACAAGGGGAGCAACAGATACGCAGTATTTT. This codes for CASSMPGTRGATDTQYF.

In DNA form, the CDR3 reads TGCGCCAGCAGCCAAGGGATGGGCTACGAGCAGTACTTC. This sequence encodes CASSQGMGYEQYF. The J gene is TRBJ2-7, the V gene TRBV4-1; D gene ambiguous. This CDR3 is built from 13 residues. Germline V gene sequence: CDR1 MGHRA, CDR2 YSYEKL. Trimming cost V 1 base and J 3 bases, with 7 bases left between them.

This sequence joins TRBV25-1 and TRBJ1-2; 12 nucleotides line up with TRBD1. V lost 5 bases to trimming and J lost 7 bases; unmatched junction nucleotides: 14. The germline gives CDR1 MGHDK, CDR2 SYGVNS. There are 17 residues in the CDR3. The CDR3: CASSSGGTGGVVSGYTF. CDR3 bases: TGTGCCAGCAGTTCCGGAGGGACAGGGGGCGTGGTTAGTGGCTACACCTTC.

This clonotype has at least ten counts. The V gene is TRBV4-3, the J gene TRBJ1-4, with TRBD1 identical over 7 bases. Germline V gene lookup returns CDR1 LGHNA and CDR2 YSLEER. After removal of 4 bases from V and 0 bases from J, the junction contained 5 bases not matched to a gene. This CDR3 spans 16 amino acids. Written as DNA, the CDR3 is TGCGCCAGCAGCCGCGGACAGGACCCAACTAATGAAAAACTGTTTTTT. This gives the protein CASSRGQDPTNEKLFF.

The chain couples TRBV20-1 to TRBJ1-4, with 9 bases aligning to TRBD1. V trimming: 6 bases; J trimming: 1 base; junction bases outside the gene matches: 12. CDR3 size: 17 residues. CDR1 is DFQATT, CDR2 SNEGSKA, per germline (reference sequence). The CDR3 DNA sequence: TGCAGTGCAGAAGGGACAGGGACCTCGATAACTAATGAAAAACTGTTTTTT. Translated: CSAEGTGTSITNEKLFF.

This clonotype occurred many times. This chain joins TRBV20-1 and TRBJ2-3; TRBD1 matches 7 bases. The CDR3 length is 14 residues. V lost 2 bases, J lost 5 bases, and 7 bases stayed unmatched. The germline V gene encodes CDR1 DFQATT and CDR2 SNEGSKA (reference sequence). The CDR3 loop is CSARTGEFGDTQYF. The CDR3 DNA reads as TGCAGTGCTAGAACAGGGGAATTTGGAGATACGCAGTATTTT.

In its sample, this clonotype was seen a few times. V gene TRBV27 combines with J gene TRBJ1-6; D call uncertain. V lost 8 bases, J lost 9 bases, and 2 bases lay in between. In germline, CDR1 is MNHEY, CDR2 SMNVEV (reference sequence). CDR3 length: 9 residues. The CDR3 coding sequence is TGTGCCAGCGGTTCACCCCTCCACTTT. This encodes CASGSPLHF.

This clonotype was detected only a few times. The chain employs TRBV5-1 and TRBJ1-1; possibly TRBD1 for D (5 bases). Trimming shortened V by 0 bases and J by 3 bases, and 12 bases separated the two germline ends. The CDR3 is made up of 15 amino acids. Germline V gene data show CDR1 as SGHRS and CDR2 as YFSETQ. The CDR3 nucleotides read TGCGCCAGCAGCTTGGTCAGGGCCGGGGACACTGAAGCTTTCTTT. It codes for CASSLVRAGDTEAFF.

The V gene is TRBV6-2 or TRBV6-3, the J gene TRBJ2-7, with 8 bases matching TRBD2. CDR3 size: 12 residues. The J segment lost 2 bases and the V segment lost 11 bases, leaving 5 bases of the junction unmatched. The V gene's germline CDR1 is MNHEY and CDR2 SVGEGT. The DNA of the CDR3 is TGTGCCGCGGCGGGACTAGCCTACGAGCAGTACTTC. Its translation: CAAAGLAYEQYF.

This clonotype was recorded many times. The V gene is TRBV11-3, the J gene TRBJ2-2; TRBD1 matches at 7 bases. The germline gives CDR1 SGHNT, CDR2 YENEEA. V was pared by 5 bases and J by 0 bases, with 3 bases of the junction left unmatched. The CDR3 runs to 15 residues. The CDR3 DNA reads TGTGCCAGCAGCCCCGGGACAGCGAACACCGGGGAGCTGTTTTTT. Amino acids: CASSPGTANTGELFF.

This clonotype was counted between two and nine times. The gene calls are TRBV4-1 and TRBJ1-2; D not certain. Trimming took off 0 bases at V and 8 bases at J, with 13 bases between the two ends. CDR3 length: 14 residues. Germline CDR1 is MGHRA and CDR2 is YSYEKL. CDR3 DNA: TGCGCCAGCAGCCAAGATCCGTCTCGGTTGGGCTACACCTTC. It encodes CASSQDPSRLGYTF.

V is TRBV7-3 and J is TRBJ2-3, with no clear D. Trimming stripped 0 bases from V and 4 bases from J, with 8 bases between. CDR1 and CDR2 from the germline V gene are SGHTA and FQGTGA. The CDR3 runs to 14 residues. CDR3 sequence: CASSLTKAPDTQYF. Here the CDR3 DNA reads TGTGCCAGCAGCTTAACAAAGGCCCCAGATACGCAGTATTTT.

This clonotype was seen more than once but under ten times. The V and J genes are TRBV5-1 and TRBJ2-7; no firm D call. This CDR3 has 14 residues. Looked up from germline, CDR1 is SGHRS and CDR2 is YFSETQ. Between the trimmed V and J ends, which lost 2 bases and 4 bases, there was a span of 13 bases. The CDR3 reads CASSLGPRRYEQYF. Here the CDR3 DNA reads TGCGCCAGCAGCTTAGGACCAAGACGGTACGAGCAGTACTTC.

V and J are TRBV6-5 and TRBJ2-6, with 11 bases matching TRBD1. The V and J ends lost 2 bases and 0 bases, in that order; junction bases with no gene match: 6. The CDR3 sequence is 19 residues long. Germline V lookup: CDR1 MNHEY, CDR2 SVGAGI. In nucleotides, the CDR3 is TGTGCCAGCAGTTACGGCTCCGGGACAGGGGGCTCTGGGGCCAACGTCCTGACTTTC. This translates into CASSYGSGTGGSGANVLTF.

This chain connects TRBV7-2 to TRBJ1-1; D is possibly TRBD1 (6 bases). CDR1 is SGHTA and CDR2 is FQGNSA in the germline V gene. The germline V and J ends were trimmed by 2 bases and 5 bases, with 15 bases remaining between them. This CDR3 spans 15 amino acids. The CDR3: CASSLIAPQGTEAFF. The CDR3 DNA reads as TGTGCCAGCAGCTTAATCGCACCACAGGGAACTGAAGCTTTCTTT.

This clonotype came up many times. The rearrangement joins TRBV5-1 to TRBJ2-3; 8 bases are shared with TRBD2. CDR1 is SGHRS and CDR2 is YFSETQ in the germline V gene. V lost 0 bases to trimming and J lost 5 bases; unmatched junction nucleotides: 5. CDR3 length: 15 amino acids. CDR3 sequence reads: CASSLDSAGVDTQYF. CDR3 nucleotides: TGCGCCAGCAGCTTGGATTCAGCGGGAGTAGATACGCAGTATTTT. The whole variable domain, filled in from reference TRBV5-1 and TRBJ2-3, reads KAGVTQTPRYLIKTRGQQVTLSCSPISGHRSVSWYQQTPGQGLQFLFEYFSETQRNKGNFPGRFSGRQFSNSRSEMNVSTLELGDSALYLCASSLDSAGVDTQYFGPGTRLTVL.

This rearrangement joins TRBV5-1 to TRBJ2-7, with TRBD2 matching 9 bases. CDR1 and CDR2 (germline): SGHRS, YFSETQ. V gave up 0 bases and J gave up 2 bases; unmatched junction bases: 3. The CDR3 is 15 residues long. In DNA form, the CDR3 reads TGCGCCAGCAGCTTGGCCAGCGGGGGGACCTACGAGCAGTACTTC. Translating it yields CASSLASGGTYEQYF.

The chain carries TRBV30 and TRBJ1-2, with D tentatively TRBD1 (5 bases). V was cut by 2 bases and J by 4 bases, with 11 bases left in between. This CDR3 is 13 amino acids long. From germline, CDR1 is GTSNPN and CDR2 SVGIG (reference sequence). The CDR3 DNA reads as TGTGCCTGGAGTCCGGGGGGGACCTATGGCTACACCTTC. This encodes CAWSPGGTYGYTF.

The gene calls are TRBV6-1 and TRBJ1-2; D is perhaps TRBD1 (5 bases). Germline V gene sequence: CDR1 MNHNS, CDR2 SASEGT. The CDR3 runs 15 residues. Trimming cost V 7 bases and J 3 bases, with 18 bases left between them. The CDR3 sequence: CASKLQASKDYGYTF. The CDR3 nucleotides read TGTGCCAGCAAGCTACAGGCCTCGAAGGACTATGGCTACACCTTC.

V is TRBV5-1 and J is TRBJ1-1, with 8 nucleotides matching TRBD1. The V segment lost 0 bases and the J segment 1 base; nucleotides outside the gene matches: 14. In germline, CDR1 is SGHRS, CDR2 YFSETQ. The CDR3 spans 19 residues. This CDR3 is CASSLGQGRGVLGNTEAFF. The CDR3 region has the DNA TGCGCCAGCAGCTTGGGACAGGGGCGGGGTGTGTTAGGGAACACTGAAGCTTTCTTT.

This clonotype was observed a few times. The gene calls are TRBV5-6 and TRBJ2-7, with 10 bases fitting TRBD1. Germline values: CDR1 SGHDT, CDR2 YYEEEE. The CDR3 is 15 amino acids. After removal of 0 bases from V and 4 bases from J, the junction contained 4 bases not matched to a gene. CDR3 in amino acids: CASSLDDRGRYEQYF. The CDR3 DNA follows: TGTGCCAGCAGCTTGGATGACAGGGGGCGATACGAGCAGTACTTC.

J is TRBJ2-1 and V is TRBV24-1; D remains ambiguous. The V and J ends lost 6 bases and 0 bases respectively, with 11 bases between them. CDR1 is KGHDR and CDR2 is SFDVKD in the germline V gene. The CDR3 spans 15 residues. The CDR3 loop is CATSPRTSSYNEQFF. The CDR3 DNA is TGTGCCACCAGTCCTCGCACGAGCTCCTACAATGAGCAGTTCTTC.

A few counts support this clonotype. The rearrangement uses TRBV7-3 and TRBJ1-2, with D possibly being TRBD1 (6 bases). CDR3 length: 15 amino acids. V was trimmed by 2 bases and J by 3 bases, leaving 13 bases between them. The V gene's germline CDR1 is SGHTA and CDR2 FQGTGA. As DNA, the CDR3 is TGTGCCAGCAGCTTAGCCCCGAAGGGGGACTATGGCTACACCTTC. It is translated as CASSLAPKGDYGYTF.

A few counts support this clonotype. This sequence joins TRBV4-1 and TRBJ1-2, with 7 bases matching TRBD1. Germline V gene sequence: CDR1 MGHRA, CDR2 YSYEKL. V was clipped by 0 bases and J by 10 bases; unmatched bases: 5. The CDR3 extends over 13 amino acids. CDR3 DNA: TGCGCCAGCAGCCAAGAAACCAGGGGGGACTACACCTTC. Its translation is CASSQETRGDYTF.